The source of this T cell receptor beta chain is a study of CD8 T cells in Susac syndrome. General study points: It was acknowledged in the study that the number of individuals who were included in its TCR sequencing and HLA analysis was relatively small.

As for this clonotype: What it binds is not known.

The CDR3 sequence is 19 residues long. CDR1 SGHAT and CDR2 FQNNGV come from the germline V gene. After removal of 3 bases from V and 0 bases from J, the junction contained 11 bases not matched to a gene. Sequencing targeted TCR beta in T cells from blood (CD8+ and CD4+). Random hexamers were used to reverse transcribe about 0.5 to 1 ug of RNA. The immunoSEQ assay covered 54 Vbeta and 13 Jbeta segments for CDR3. One entry per CDR3 protein, called by TCRdb with MiXCR from the immunoSEQ multiplex PCR reads. The sample lists more than 250,000 distinct CDR3 sequences, 92% occurring once. Sequenced input: CD4+ T cells from PBMCs. This chain joins TRBV11-2 and TRBJ2-4; TRBD2 agrees at 10 bases. The source is a human donor with multiple sclerosis. The chain's CDR3 is CASSLRGLAGVGAKNIQYF. DNA of the CDR3: TGTGCCAGCAGCTTGAGAGGGCTAGCGGGGGTCGGAGCCAAAAACATTCAGTACTTC.